A selection of T cell receptor beta chains follows, all from one sample in a study of blood T cells in healthy people across ages. A single record per CDR3 protein comes from TCRdb applying MiXCR to the 5' RACE reads. This sample yields roughly 1,300,000 distinct CDR3 sequences, of which around 55% are seen a single time; 6.5% to 8.5% belongs to the top ten. The specimen sequenced was blood. The receptor set was obtained from a man in his late teens or twenties in good health. Each CDR3 is given with its conserved first and last residue. Fields, in order: J gene, D gene, V gene, clone size, CDR3 length, CDR3 DNA, CDR3 protein. D genes are given only for firm matches. Some rows have no size entry. The others give once, few or many, or a class for an expanded clone.

TRBJ2-1,-,TRBV27,-,15,TGTGCCAGCAGTCTGGCTAGCGTCCCCTACAATGAGCAGTTCTTC,CASSLASVPYNEQFF
TRBJ1-4,-,TRBV10-1,-,15,TGCGCCAGCAGTGAGGACTCTGCAACTAATGAAAAACTGTTTTTT,CASSEDSATNEKLFF
TRBJ2-7,TRBD1,TRBV4-3,-,15,TGCGCCAGCAGCGAACCGGGACAGGTACCCCGAGCGCAGTACTTC,CASSEPGQVPRAQYF
TRBJ2-7,-,TRBV6-5,many,11,TGTGCCAGCAGTTACTCGGACGAGCAGTACTTC,CASSYSDEQYF
TRBJ2-7,-,TRBV4-3,-,15,TGCGCCAGCAGCCAAGGAGCTCCGGCTCCCTACGAGCAGTACTTC,CASSQGAPAPYEQYF
TRBJ2-3,TRBD2,TRBV7-9,-,16,TGTGCCAGCAGCTTATCCCTAGGGACTAGCGCAGATACGCAGTATTTT,CASSLSLGTSADTQYF
TRBJ2-7,-,TRBV29-1,-,13,TGCAGCGTTGAAGGGGTGAAGTACAATGAGCAGTACTTC,CSVEGVKYNEQYF
TRBJ2-3,-,TRBV7-2,few,15,TGTGCCAGCAGCTTGGGCCTAGGGGGGACAGATACGCAGTATTTT,CASSLGLGGTDTQYF
TRBJ2-7,-,TRBV29-1,-,15,TGCAGCGTTGGGTGGAGAGCGAAAGGCTCCTACGAGCAGTACTTC,CSVGWRAKGSYEQYF
TRBJ2-5,-,TRBV6-4,-,11,TGTGCCAAACCCTTAGCGGAGACCCAGTACTTC,CAKPLAETQYF
TRBJ1-6,-,TRBV4-2,-,16,TGTGCCAGCAGCCAGTACGGGACGGCGCTTAATTCACCCCTCCACTTT,CASSQYGTALNSPLHF
TRBJ1-1,-,TRBV27,-,17,TGTGCCAGCAGTTATTTGGGGGCCCGCAGACAAAACACTGAAGCTTTCTTT,CASSYLGARRQNTEAFF
TRBJ2-1,-,TRBV20-1,few,11,TGCAGCCCTTGGGGCGGGGCTGAGCAGTTCTTC,CSPWGGAEQFF
TRBJ1-2,-,TRBV20-1,-,13,TGCAGTGCTAGGGACAACGGAGGGTTTGGCTACACCTTC,CSARDNGGFGYTF
TRBJ2-7,-,TRBV10-3,-,15,TGTGCCATCAGTGATCCAGGGAAAGGGTCCTACGAGCAGTACTTC,CAISDPGKGSYEQYF
TRBJ2-7,TRBD1,TRBV6-5,-,15,TGTGCCAGCAGTCCTACCTTCCGGGACAGGGACGAGCAGTACTTC,CASSPTFRDRDEQYF
TRBJ2-7,TRBD2,TRBV4-1,-,16,TGCGCCAGCAGCCAGACGACTAGCGGGAGAATTTACGAGCAGTACTTC,CASSQTTSGRIYEQYF
TRBJ2-6,TRBD1,TRBV6-5,-,15,TGTGCCAGCAGTATCGGACAGGGCCTAGGGGACGTCCTGACTTTC,CASSIGQGLGDVLTF
TRBJ2-7,TRBD2,TRBV7-8,-,17,TGTGCCAGCAGCTTTGTAGCGGGGCCCCCTAACTCCTACGAGCAGTACTTC,CASSFVAGPPNSYEQYF
TRBJ1-2,-,TRBV3-1,-,14,TGTGCCAGCAGCCCGGGGGTGGCGACATCTGGCTACACCTTC,CASSPGVATSGYTF
TRBJ2-3,-,TRBV6-6,-,16,TGTGCCAGCAGTTACTCAGGGCCCAGAGGCACAGATACGCAGTATTTT,CASSYSGPRGTDTQYF
TRBJ1-2,TRBD1,TRBV5-1,-,15,TGCGCCAGCAGCTTGAGGGGGCAGGGGAAGGATGGCTACACCTTC,CASSLRGQGKDGYTF
TRBJ2-7,TRBD2,TRBV4-1,-,15,TGCGCCAGCAGCCAAGTAGGGGACTACCTCAATGAGCAGTACTTC,CASSQVGDYLNEQYF
TRBJ2-1,-,TRBV3-1,-,13,TGTGCCAGCAGCCAAGAGGGGATCCATGAGCAGTTCTTC,CASSQEGIHEQFF
TRBJ2-7,TRBD1,TRBV29-1,-,13,TGCAGCGTCCGGGACAGGGAGACGGACGAGCAGTACTTC,CSVRDRETDEQYF
TRBJ2-5,-,TRBV29-1,few,16,TGCAGCGTTGAAGATCAGATCGCAGCACTCCAAGAGACCCAGTACTTC,CSVEDQIAALQETQYF
TRBJ2-7,TRBD1,TRBV5-1,-,14,TGCGCCAGCATGCGAACGGGACAGCGAAACGAGCAGTACTTC,CASMRTGQRNEQYF
TRBJ2-3,TRBD2,TRBV4-3,-,18,TGCGCCAGCAGCCGGAGACTAGCGATAATTACCAACACAGATACGCAGTATTTT,CASSRRLAIITNTDTQYF
TRBJ1-1,-,TRBV7-9,once,14,TGTGCCAGCAGCGTAGTTATGGGAGACACTGAAGCTTTCTTT,CASSVVMGDTEAFF
TRBJ2-7,-,TRBV20-1,-,16,TGCAGTGCTAGCCACTCGGATCCTGGGTCCTACAATGAGCAGTACTTC,CSASHSDPGSYNEQYF
TRBJ2-7,-,TRBV10-3,-,14,TGTGCCATCAGAAGACTGCAGACAGGCTACGAGCAGTACTTC,CAIRRLQTGYEQYF
TRBJ2-1,TRBD2,TRBV9,-,17,TGTGCCAGCAGCTACGGATATGCTAGCGGGAGTGCTGGTGAGCAGTTCTTC,CASSYGYASGSAGEQFF
TRBJ2-7,TRBD2,TRBV3-1,-,15,TGTGCCAGCAGCCCAAGCGGGGGCCGCTCCTACGAGCAGTACTTC,CASSPSGGRSYEQYF
TRBJ2-5,-,TRBV6-2/TRBV6-3,few,11,TGTGCCAGCACCTTCCAAGAGACCCAGTACTTC,CASTFQETQYF
TRBJ1-2,-,TRBV5-1,-,14,TGCGCCAGCAGCCAGATGGACACTACCTATGGCTACACCTTC,CASSQMDTTYGYTF
TRBJ2-3,TRBD2,TRBV2,many,14,TGTGCCAGCAGGACTAGCGGGGGGGTAGGTACGCAGTATTTT,CASRTSGGVGTQYF
TRBJ2-1,-,TRBV14,many,13,TGTGCCAGCAGCCAAGGCGGGTACAATGAGCAGTTCTTC,CASSQGGYNEQFF
TRBJ2-7,-,TRBV5-1,-,15,TGCGCCAGCAGCAAACCCGGGACTGGCTTTTACGAGCAGTACTTC,CASSKPGTGFYEQYF
TRBJ2-7,TRBD2,TRBV14,-,16,TGTGCCAGCAGCCAAGATCCTAGCGGGATGTCCTACGAGCAGTACTTC,CASSQDPSGMSYEQYF
TRBJ2-3,TRBD2,TRBV6-1,once,16,TGTGCCAGCACCTCACCAGGACTAGCCCGCACAGATACGCAGTATTTT,CASTSPGLARTDTQYF
TRBJ2-1,TRBD1,TRBV7-9,-,17,TGTGCCAGCAGCTTAGACTTTGGACAGGGAAACTACAATGAGCAGTTCTTC,CASSLDFGQGNYNEQFF
TRBJ2-1,TRBD2,TRBV20-1,few,18,TGCAGTGCTAGTAAGAACGGACTAGCGGGGGCGATAGCCAATGAGCAGTTCTTC,CSASKNGLAGAIANEQFF
TRBJ2-4,TRBD2,TRBV14,few,15,TGTGCCAGCAGCCAGGGAGGGCTAGCCAAAAACATTCAGTACTTC,CASSQGGLAKNIQYF
TRBJ1-2,-,TRBV5-8,once,13,TGTGCCAGCAGCTCTGCAGGATTCGGCGGCTACACCTTC,CASSSAGFGGYTF
TRBJ1-6,-,TRBV28,-,16,TGTGCCAGCAGTTTTCTCAGGAGCTCCTATAATTCACCCCTCCACTTT,CASSFLRSSYNSPLHF